This paragraph covers one T cell receptor beta chain sequence. The data derive from a study of blood T cell repertoires in COVID-19. Trimming shortened V by 5 bases and J by 5 bases, and 9 bases separated the two germline ends. Germline V gene lookup returns CDR1 DFQATT and CDR2 SNEGSKA (reference sequence). The CDR3 contains 11 residues. Using immunoSEQ multiplex PCR, the repertoire was profiled, and TCRdb retains in-frame clones only, with some absent. The table records fewer than 50,000 clones, approximately 79% of them present only once. J is TRBJ2-5 and V is TRBV20-1, with D unresolved. Sample: peripheral blood. The TCR comes from a man between 65 and 80 years old with acute or convalescent COVID-19. The CDR3 coding sequence is TGCAGTGCTCTTCTCGGGGAGACCCAGTACTTC. Translating gives CSALLGETQYF.